This TCR beta chain comes out of a study of blood T cell repertoires in COVID-19. Across the study: Nucleic acid was either cDNA or gDNA, and it came from T cells, B-cell-depleted T cells, or PBMCs.

In the authors' methods: By means of reference gene primer amplification, nucleated cell counts were estimated. Here immunoSEQ multiplex PCR was the method, and the copy in TCRdb shows in-frame clones only, minus some. That table furnishes V, J and clone size, whereas the DNA furnished D and trimming. The table shows 250,000 to 350,000 clones, with approximately 83% occurring only once. The CDR3 consists of 13 residues. Per the germline V gene, CDR1 is MDHEN and CDR2 is SYDVKM. Trimming left V 6 bases short and J 7 bases short, with 13 bases between. Study members were between about 18 and 100 years old and lived in some 22 US regions. Cohort 3 recovery required two negative PCRs, clearance, or symptom resolution.

The sequence derives from a woman in her thirties who had recovered from COVID-19. The chain joins TRBV28 to TRBJ1-5; possible D gene TRBD1, 6 bases. Sample: PBMCs or T cells enriched from blood (not recorded which). CDR3 residues: CASSLGGKQPQHF. The CDR3 nucleotides are TGTGCCAGCAGCTTAGGGGGGAAACAGCCCCAGCATTTT.